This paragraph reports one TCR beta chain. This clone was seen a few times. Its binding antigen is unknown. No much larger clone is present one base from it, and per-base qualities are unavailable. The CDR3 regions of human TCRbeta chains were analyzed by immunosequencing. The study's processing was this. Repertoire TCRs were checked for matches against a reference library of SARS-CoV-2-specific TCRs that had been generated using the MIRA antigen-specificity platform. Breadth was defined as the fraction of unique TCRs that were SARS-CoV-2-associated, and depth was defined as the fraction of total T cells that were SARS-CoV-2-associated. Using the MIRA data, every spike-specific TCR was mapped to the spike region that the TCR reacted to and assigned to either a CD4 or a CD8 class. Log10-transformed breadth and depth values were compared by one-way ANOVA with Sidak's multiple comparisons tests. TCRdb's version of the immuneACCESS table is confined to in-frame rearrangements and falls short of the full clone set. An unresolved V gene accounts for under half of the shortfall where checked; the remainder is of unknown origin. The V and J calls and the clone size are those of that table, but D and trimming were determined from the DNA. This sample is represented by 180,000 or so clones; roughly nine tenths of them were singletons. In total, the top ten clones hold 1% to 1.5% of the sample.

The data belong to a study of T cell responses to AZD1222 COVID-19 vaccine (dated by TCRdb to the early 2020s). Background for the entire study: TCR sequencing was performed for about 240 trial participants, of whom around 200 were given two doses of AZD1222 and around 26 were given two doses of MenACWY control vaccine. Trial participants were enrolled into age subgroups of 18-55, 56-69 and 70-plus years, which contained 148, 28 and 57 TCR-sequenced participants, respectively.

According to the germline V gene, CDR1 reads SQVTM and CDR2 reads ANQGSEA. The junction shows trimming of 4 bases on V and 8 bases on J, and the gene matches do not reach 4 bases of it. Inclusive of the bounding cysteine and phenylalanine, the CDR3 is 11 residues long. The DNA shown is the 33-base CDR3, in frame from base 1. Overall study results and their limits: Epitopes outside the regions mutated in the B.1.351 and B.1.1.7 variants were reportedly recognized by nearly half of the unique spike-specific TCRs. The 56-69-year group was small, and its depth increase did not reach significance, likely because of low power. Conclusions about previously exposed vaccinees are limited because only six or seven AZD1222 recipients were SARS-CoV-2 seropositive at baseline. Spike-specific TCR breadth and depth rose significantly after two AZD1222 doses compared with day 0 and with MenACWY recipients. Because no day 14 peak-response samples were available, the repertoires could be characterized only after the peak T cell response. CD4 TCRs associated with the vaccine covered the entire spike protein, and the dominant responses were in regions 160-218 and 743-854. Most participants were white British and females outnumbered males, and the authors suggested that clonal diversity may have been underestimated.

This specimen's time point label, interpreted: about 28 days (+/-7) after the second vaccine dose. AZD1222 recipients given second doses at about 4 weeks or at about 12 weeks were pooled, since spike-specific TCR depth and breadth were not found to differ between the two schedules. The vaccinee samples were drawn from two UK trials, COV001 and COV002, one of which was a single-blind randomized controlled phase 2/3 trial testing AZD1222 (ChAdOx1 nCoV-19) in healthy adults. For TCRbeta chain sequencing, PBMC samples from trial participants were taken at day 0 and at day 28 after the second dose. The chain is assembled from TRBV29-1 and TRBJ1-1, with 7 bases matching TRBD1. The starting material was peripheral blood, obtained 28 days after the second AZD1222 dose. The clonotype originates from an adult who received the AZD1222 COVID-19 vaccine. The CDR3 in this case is CSVGTGLEAFF. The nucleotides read TGCAGCGTTGGGACAGGCCTAGAAGCTTTCTTT.